The clone carrying this TCR beta chain was detected many times. As yet, its antigen is unknown. Between the trimmed V and J ends, which lost 4 bases and 9 bases, there was a span of 10 bases. The CDR3 is 13 residues long. Germline values: CDR1 LGHNA, CDR2 YSLEER. A universal primer binding site was introduced by template switching. The final cDNA contained unique molecular identifiers. TCRdb reprocessed the 5' RACE reads via MiXCR and lists one record per CDR3 protein. The sample contains 420,000 or so distinct CDR3 sequences, under 20% of which appear only once. The data were taken from a study of identical twins. Study-wide findings and caveats: For cord blood, abundant beta clonotypes had fewer insertions, unlike memory repertoires, which showed none. The authors noted that invariant MAIT and iNKT cells could partly confound zero-insertion analyses. Out-of-frame beta chain sequences displayed weaker excess sharing between twins.

The V and J genes are TRBV4-3 and TRBJ2-6; no clear D gene. This TCR came from a man aged 50 to 60 in good health. Sequencing was done on a sample of naive T cells sorted from blood. As DNA, the CDR3 is TGCGCCAGCAGCCGAGGACCCGGCAACGTCCTGACTTTC. Protein sequence: CASSRGPGNVLTF.